Detailed here is one T cell receptor beta chain. Measured with immunoSEQ multiplex PCR; TCRdb has only the in-frame clones, and not every one. The data show around 180,000 clones, with around 85% seen just once and 6.5% to 7.5% held by the top ten. The data originate from a study of blood T cell repertoires in COVID-19. The CDR3 extends over 15 amino acids. Germline-derived CDR1 and CDR2 are SGHAT and FQDESV (reference sequence). V was clipped by 5 bases and J by 3 bases; unmatched bases: 7. The sample was peripheral blood. This chain connects TRBV11-1 to TRBJ2-1, with 7 bases that match TRBD2. This sequence originates from a man aged 80 or over with COVID-19, enrolled during active disease. The CDR3 sequence: CASSGSGEYYNEQFF. CDR3 DNA: TGTGCCAGCAGCGGGAGCGGGGAATACTACAATGAGCAGTTCTTC.